This T cell receptor beta chain was identified in a study of radiotherapy plus CTLA-4 blockade in lung cancer. Profiling relied on immunoSEQ multiplex PCR, and the TCRdb table lists in-frame clones only, not all of them. The sample lists fewer than 75,000 clones; roughly 91% were seen once. Trimming cost V 4 bases and J 3 bases, with 9 bases left between them. Germline lookup yields CDR1 SGHDT and CDR2 YYEEEE. The CDR3 has 13 amino acids. V and J are TRBV5-6 and TRBJ2-3; D not resolved. Sequencing used peripheral blood, obtained from a patient treated with radiotherapy plus ipilimumab. The receptor was derived from a human donor with non-small cell lung cancer that progressed on radiotherapy plus ipilimumab. CDR3: CASSPIYTDTQYF. Written as DNA, the CDR3 is TGTGCCAGCAGCCCCATATATACAGATACGCAGTATTTT. Filled out from reference TRBV5-6 and TRBJ2-3, the complete variable domain reads DAGVTQSPTHLIKTRGQQVTLRCSPKSGHDTVSWYQQALGQGPQFIFQYYEEEERQRGNFPDRFSGHQFPNYSSELNVNALLLGDSALYLCASSPIYTDTQYFGPGTRLTVL.